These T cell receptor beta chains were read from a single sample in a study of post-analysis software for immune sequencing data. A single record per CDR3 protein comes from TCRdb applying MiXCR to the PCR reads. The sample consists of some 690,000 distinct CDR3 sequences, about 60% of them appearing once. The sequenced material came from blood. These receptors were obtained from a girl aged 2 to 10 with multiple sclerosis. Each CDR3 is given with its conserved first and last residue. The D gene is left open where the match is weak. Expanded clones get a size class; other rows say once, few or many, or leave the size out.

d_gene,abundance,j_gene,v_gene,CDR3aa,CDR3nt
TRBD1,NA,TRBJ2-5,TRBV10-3,CAISVGGQGVSETQYF,TGTGCCATCAGTGTCGGGGGACAGGGGGTATCAGAGACCCAGTACTTC
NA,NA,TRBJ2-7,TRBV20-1,CSARKGGSYEQYF,TGCAGTGCTAGAAAAGGGGGATCCTACGAGCAGTACTTC
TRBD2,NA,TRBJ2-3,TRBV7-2,CAGGRGGPVETQYF,TGTGCCGGGGGGCGGGGGGGCCCGGTAGAAACGCAGTATTTT
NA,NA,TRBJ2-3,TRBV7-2,CASSLVGLSVGGSADTQYF,TGTGCCAGCAGCTTAGTGGGTCTGTCGGTAGGCGGTAGCGCAGATACGCAGTATTTT
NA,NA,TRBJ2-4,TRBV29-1,CSVDPGGKGKNIQYF,TGCAGCGTTGACCCCGGGGGCAAGGGCAAAAACATTCAGTACTTC
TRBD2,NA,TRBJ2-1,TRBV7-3,CASSPKGGLAEYNEQFF,TGTGCCAGCAGCCCCAAGGGGGGACTAGCGGAATACAATGAGCAGTTCTTC
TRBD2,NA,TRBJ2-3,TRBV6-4,CASSLSGSGTDTQYF,TGTGCCAGCTCACTTAGCGGGAGTGGCACAGATACGCAGTATTTT
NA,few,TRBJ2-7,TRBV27,CASSLYATDEQYF,TGTGCCAGCAGTTTATACGCCACGGACGAGCAGTACTTC
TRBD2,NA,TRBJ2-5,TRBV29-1,CSVELAGEQETQYF,TGCAGCGTTGAATTAGCGGGAGAGCAAGAGACCCAGTACTTC
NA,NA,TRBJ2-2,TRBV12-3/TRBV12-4,CASTPWGSLNTGELFF,TGTGCCAGCACTCCTTGGGGCAGCTTGAACACCGGGGAGCTGTTTTTT
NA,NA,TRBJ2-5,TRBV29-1,CSVEPGRQQETQYF,TGCAGCGTTGAACCGGGACGGCAGCAAGAGACCCAGTACTTC
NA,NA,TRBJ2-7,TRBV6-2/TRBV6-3,CASRRLPSDEQYF,TGTGCCAGCAGGAGACTGCCGTCCGACGAGCAGTACTTC
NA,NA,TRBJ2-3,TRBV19,CASSIRRRSTDTQYF,TGTGCCAGTAGTATAAGGCGGCGGAGCACAGATACGCAGTATTTT
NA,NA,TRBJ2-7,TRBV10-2,CASSESRYEQYF,TGCGCCAGCAGTGAGTCGAGGTACGAGCAGTACTTC
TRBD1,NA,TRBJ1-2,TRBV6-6,CASSYAGGQGEGYTF,TGTGCCAGCAGTTACGCGGGAGGACAGGGTGAAGGCTACACCTTC
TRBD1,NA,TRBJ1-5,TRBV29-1,CSASPDRGLRPQHF,TGCAGCGCATCCCCCGACAGGGGATTAAGGCCCCAGCATTTT
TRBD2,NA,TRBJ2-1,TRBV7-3,CASSPAGTSGRREQFF,TGTGCCAGCAGCCCCGCGGGGACTAGCGGCCGCAGGGAGCAGTTCTTC
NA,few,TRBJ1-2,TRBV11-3,CASSLVGSLNYGYTF,TGTGCCAGCAGCTTAGTGGGCAGTCTTAACTATGGCTACACCTTC
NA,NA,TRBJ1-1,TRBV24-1,CATGPKDSSGSTEAFF,TGTGCCACCGGGCCAAAGGACAGCTCGGGTAGCACTGAAGCTTTCTTT
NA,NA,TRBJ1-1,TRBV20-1,CSAKTGTQNTEAFF,TGCAGTGCCAAAACAGGGACACAGAACACTGAAGCTTTCTTT
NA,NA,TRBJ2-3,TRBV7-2,CASSLDALARWLWQYF,TGTGCCAGCAGCTTAGATGCGCTAGCCCGGTGGTTGTGGCAGTATTTT
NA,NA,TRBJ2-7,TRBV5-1,CASSLEPPGFREQYF,TGCGCCAGCAGCTTGGAACCTCCTGGGTTTCGCGAGCAGTACTTC
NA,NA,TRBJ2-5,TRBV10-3,CAIKAGTYQETQYF,TGTGCCATCAAAGCCGGAACGTACCAAGAGACCCAGTACTTC
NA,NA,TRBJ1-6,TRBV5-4,CASSLVPGGGTNSPLHF,TGTGCCAGCAGCTTGGTTCCCGGCGGAGGCACTAATTCACCCCTCCACTTT
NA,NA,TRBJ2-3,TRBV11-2,CASSLERSGRGWGTDTQYF,TGTGCCAGCAGCTTAGAAAGGTCAGGCCGGGGCTGGGGAACAGATACGCAGTATTTT
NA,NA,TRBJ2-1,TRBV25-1,CASSETAALSYNEQFF,TGTGCCAGCAGTGAGACCGCGGCCCTCTCCTACAATGAGCAGTTCTTC
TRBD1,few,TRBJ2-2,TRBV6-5,CASSLQGVPGELFF,TGTGCCAGCAGCTTGCAGGGGGTCCCCGGGGAGCTGTTTTTT
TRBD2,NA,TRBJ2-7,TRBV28,CASGTSGRASYEQYF,TGTGCCAGCGGGACTAGCGGGAGGGCCTCCTACGAGCAGTACTTC
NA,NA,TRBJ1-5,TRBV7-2,CASSLASGGNQPQHF,TGTGCCAGCAGCTTAGCGTCAGGGGGCAATCAGCCCCAGCATTTT
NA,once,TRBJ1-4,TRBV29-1,CSVEGEIGKLFF,TGCAGCGTTGAAGGCGAAATCGGAAAACTGTTTTTT
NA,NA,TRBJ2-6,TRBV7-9,CASSLAAGVPAGANVLTF,TGTGCCAGCAGCTTAGCGGCAGGGGTGCCGGCTGGGGCCAACGTCCTGACTTTC
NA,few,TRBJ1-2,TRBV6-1,CASSELGQEVYTF,TGTGCCAGCAGTGAACTCGGGCAGGAGGTCTACACCTTC
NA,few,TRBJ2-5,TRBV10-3,CAISPPPAGETQYF,TGTGCCATCAGCCCCCCCCCAGCGGGAGAGACCCAGTACTTC
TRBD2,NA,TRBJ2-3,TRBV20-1,CSATLRLAGDADTQYF,TGCAGTGCTACCCTACGCCTAGCGGGAGACGCAGATACGCAGTATTTT
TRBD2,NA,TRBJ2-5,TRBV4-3,CASSRISGGAAREQYF,TGCGCCAGCAGCCGAATTAGCGGGGGGGCCGCGCGTGAGCAGTACTTC